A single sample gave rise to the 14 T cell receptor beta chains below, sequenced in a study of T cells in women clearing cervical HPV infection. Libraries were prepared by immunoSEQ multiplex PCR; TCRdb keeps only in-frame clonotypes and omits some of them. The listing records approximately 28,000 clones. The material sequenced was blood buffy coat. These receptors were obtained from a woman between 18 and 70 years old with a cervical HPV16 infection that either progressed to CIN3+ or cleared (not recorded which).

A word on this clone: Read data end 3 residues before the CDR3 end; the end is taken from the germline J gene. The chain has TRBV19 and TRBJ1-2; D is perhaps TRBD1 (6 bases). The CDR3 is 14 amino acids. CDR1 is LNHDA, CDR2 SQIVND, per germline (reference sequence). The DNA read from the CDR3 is TGTGCCATCCTGGGGGCGACGGAAAAAGGGGGC. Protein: CAILGATEKGG. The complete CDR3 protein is CAILGATEKGGYTF. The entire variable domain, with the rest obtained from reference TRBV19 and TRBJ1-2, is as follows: DGGITQSPKYLFRKEGQNVTLSCEQNLNHDAMYWYRQDPGQGLRLIYYSQIVNDFQKGDIAEGYSVSREKKESFPLTVTSAQKNPTAFYLCAILGATEKGGYTFGSGTRLTVV.

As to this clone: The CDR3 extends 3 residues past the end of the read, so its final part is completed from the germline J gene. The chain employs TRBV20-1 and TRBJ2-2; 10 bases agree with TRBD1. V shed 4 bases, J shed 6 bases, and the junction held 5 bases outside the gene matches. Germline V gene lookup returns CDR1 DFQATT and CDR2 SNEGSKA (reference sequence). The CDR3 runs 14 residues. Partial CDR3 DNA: TGCAGTGCTAAGGACAGGGGGGAAGCCGGGGAG. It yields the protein CSAKDRGEAGE. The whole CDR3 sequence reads CSAKDRGEAGELFF.

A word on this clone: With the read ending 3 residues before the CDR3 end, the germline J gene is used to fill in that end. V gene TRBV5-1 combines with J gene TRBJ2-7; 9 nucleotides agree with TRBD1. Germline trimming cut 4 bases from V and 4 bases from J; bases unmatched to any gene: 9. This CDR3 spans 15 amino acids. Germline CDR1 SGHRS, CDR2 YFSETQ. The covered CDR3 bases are TGCGCCAGCAGCGCTCCGGGACAGGGCGCGTACGAG. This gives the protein CASSAPGQGAYE. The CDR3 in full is CASSAPGQGAYEQYF.

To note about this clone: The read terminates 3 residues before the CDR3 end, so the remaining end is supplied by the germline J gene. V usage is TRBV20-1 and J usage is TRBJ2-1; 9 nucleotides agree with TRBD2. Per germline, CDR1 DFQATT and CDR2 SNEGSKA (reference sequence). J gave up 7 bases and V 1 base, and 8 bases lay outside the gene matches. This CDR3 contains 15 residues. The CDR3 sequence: CSARALAGRFNEQFF. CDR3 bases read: TGCAGTGCTAGAGCCCTAGCGGGGAGATTTAATGAG.

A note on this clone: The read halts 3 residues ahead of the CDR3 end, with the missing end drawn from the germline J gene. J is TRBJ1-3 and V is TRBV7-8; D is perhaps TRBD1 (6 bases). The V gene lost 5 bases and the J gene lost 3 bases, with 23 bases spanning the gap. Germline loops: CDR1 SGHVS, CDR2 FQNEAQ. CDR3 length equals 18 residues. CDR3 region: CASSIRPLDSLGGNTIYF. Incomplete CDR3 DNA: TGTGCCAGCAGCATACGGCCCTTGGACAGTCTCGGTGGAAACACC.

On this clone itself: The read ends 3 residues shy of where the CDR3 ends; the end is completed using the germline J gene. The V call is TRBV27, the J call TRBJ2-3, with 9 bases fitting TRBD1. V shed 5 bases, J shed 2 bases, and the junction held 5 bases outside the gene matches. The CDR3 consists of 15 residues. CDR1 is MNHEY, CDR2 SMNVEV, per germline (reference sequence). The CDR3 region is CASSAGTGLTDTQYF. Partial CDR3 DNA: TGTGCCAGCAGTGCCGGGACAGGGCTCACAGATACG.

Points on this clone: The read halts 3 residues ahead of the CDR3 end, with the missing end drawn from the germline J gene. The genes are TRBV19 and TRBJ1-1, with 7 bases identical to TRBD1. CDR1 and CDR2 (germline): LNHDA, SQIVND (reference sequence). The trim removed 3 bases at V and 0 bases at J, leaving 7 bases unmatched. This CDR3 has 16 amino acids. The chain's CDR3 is CASSIRDSSMNTEAFF. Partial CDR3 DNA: TGTGCCAGTAGTATCCGGGACAGCTCCATGAACACTGAA. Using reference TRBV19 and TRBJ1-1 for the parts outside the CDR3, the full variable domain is DGGITQSPKYLFRKEGQNVTLSCEQNLNHDAMYWYRQDPGQGLRLIYYSQIVNDFQKGDIAEGYSVSREKKESFPLTVTSAQKNPTAFYLCASSIRDSSMNTEAFFGQGTRLTVV.

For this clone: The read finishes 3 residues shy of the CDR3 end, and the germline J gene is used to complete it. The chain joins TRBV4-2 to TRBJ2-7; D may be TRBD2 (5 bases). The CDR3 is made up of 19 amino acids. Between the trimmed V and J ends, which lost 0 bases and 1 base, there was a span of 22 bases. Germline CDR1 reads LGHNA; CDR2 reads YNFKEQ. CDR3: CASSQDWSGLSGISYEQYF. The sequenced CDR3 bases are TGTGCCAGCAGCCAAGATTGGAGCGGCCTAAGCGGAATATCCTACGAG.

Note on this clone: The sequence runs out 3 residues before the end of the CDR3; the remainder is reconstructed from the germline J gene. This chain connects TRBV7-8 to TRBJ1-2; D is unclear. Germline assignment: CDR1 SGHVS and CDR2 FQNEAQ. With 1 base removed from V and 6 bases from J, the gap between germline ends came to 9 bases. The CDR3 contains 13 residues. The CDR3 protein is CASSLGSGDGYTF. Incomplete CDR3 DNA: TGTGCCAGCAGCTTAGGTTCCGGGGATGGC.

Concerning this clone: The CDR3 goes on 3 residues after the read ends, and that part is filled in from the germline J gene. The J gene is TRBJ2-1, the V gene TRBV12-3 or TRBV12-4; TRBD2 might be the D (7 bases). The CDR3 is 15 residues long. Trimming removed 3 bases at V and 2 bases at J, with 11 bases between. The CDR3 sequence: CASSLAGAAYNEQFF. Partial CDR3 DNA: TGTGCCAGCAGTTTGGCGGGGGCCGCCTACAATGAG.

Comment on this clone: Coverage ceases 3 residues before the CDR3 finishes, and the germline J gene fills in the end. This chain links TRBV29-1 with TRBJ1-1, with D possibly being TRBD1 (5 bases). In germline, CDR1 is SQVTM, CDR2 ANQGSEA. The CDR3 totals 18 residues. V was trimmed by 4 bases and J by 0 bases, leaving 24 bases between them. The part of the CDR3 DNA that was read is TGCAGCGTTGCTTCCGACCCCCAGGGCCGATCATTGAACACTGAA. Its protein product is CSVASDPQGRSLNTE. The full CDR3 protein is CSVASDPQGRSLNTEAFF.

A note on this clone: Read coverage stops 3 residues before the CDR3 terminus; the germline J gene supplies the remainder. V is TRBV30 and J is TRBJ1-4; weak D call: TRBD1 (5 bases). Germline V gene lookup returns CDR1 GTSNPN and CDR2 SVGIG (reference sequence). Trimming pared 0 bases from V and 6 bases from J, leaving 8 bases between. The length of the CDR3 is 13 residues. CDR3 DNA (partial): TGTGCCTGGAGTGTACAGGCCTATGAAAAA. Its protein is CAWSVQAYEK. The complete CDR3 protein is CAWSVQAYEKLFF.

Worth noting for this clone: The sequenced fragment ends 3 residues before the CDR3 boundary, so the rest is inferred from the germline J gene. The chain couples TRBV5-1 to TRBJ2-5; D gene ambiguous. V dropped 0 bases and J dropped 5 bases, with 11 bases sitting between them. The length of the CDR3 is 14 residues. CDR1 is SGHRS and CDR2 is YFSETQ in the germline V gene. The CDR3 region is CASSLGSEIETQYF. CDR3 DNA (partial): TGCGCCAGCAGCTTGGGGAGCGAGATTGAGACC.

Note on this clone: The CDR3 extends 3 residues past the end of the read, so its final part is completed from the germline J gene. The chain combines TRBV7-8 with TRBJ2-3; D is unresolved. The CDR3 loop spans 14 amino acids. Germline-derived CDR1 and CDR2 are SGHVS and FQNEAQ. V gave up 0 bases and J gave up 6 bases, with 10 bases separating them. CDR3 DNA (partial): TGTGCCAGCAGCTTAGCGTCTCGAACTGATACG. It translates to CASSLASRTDT. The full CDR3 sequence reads CASSLASRTDTQYF. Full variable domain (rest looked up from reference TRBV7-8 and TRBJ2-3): GAGVSQSPRYKVAKRGQDVALRCDPISGHVSLFWYQQALGQGPEFLTYFQNEAQLDKSGLPSDRFFAERPEGSVSTLKIQRTQQEDSAVYLCASSLASRTDTQYFGPGTRLTVL.